The 22 T cell receptor beta chains below were found in one sample sequenced in a study of read filtering for tumor transcriptome and immune sequencing. The library was built from 400 to 500 ng RNA with molecular barcoded adaptors for alpha/delta and beta/gamma chains. TCRdb redid the calling of the reads with MiXCR, one entry per CDR3 protein. Found here are about 63,000 distinct CDR3 sequences, more than 11% of them singletons; the top ten hold 45%. Input material: a population of CD138-negative cells sorted from bone marrow. These receptors all come from a donor at least 40 years old with multiple myeloma.

In its sample, this clonotype was seen many times. This chain connects TRBV7-3 to TRBJ2-1, with TRBD2 identical over 14 bases. The CDR3 is made up of 17 amino acids. CDR1 is SGHTA and CDR2 is FQGTGA in the germline V gene. V lost 3 bases and J lost 3; bases outside the gene matches: 4. The CDR3: CASSFGTSGSIYNEQFF. DNA of the CDR3: TGTGCCAGCAGCTTCGGGACTAGCGGGAGTATCTACAATGAGCAGTTCTTC.

This clonotype was recorded many times. This chain connects TRBV7-2 to TRBJ2-4; tentatively, D is TRBD1 (6 bases). Germline values: CDR1 SGHTA, CDR2 FQGNSA. The V gene lost 4 bases and the J gene lost 7 bases, with 11 bases spanning the gap. This CDR3 region has 13 residues. CDR3: CASSSGVVNIQYF. In nucleotides, the CDR3 is TGTGCCAGCAGCTCAGGGGTTGTTAACATTCAGTACTTC.

This clonotype has ten or more counts. The J gene is TRBJ2-5, the V gene TRBV29-1; 11 bases align to TRBD1. V lost 3 bases and J lost 7; bases outside the gene matches: 1. The CDR3 has 12 residues. The germline gives CDR1 SQVTM, CDR2 ANQGSEA. CDR3 sequence reads: CSVEGQGVTQYF. In DNA, the CDR3 is TGCAGCGTTGAGGGACAGGGGGTGACCCAGTACTTC.

This clonotype was detected a few times. The genes are TRBV11-2 and TRBJ2-1, with no clear D. V lost 8 bases and J 5 bases, leaving 19 bases between the germline ends. Per germline, CDR1 SGHAT and CDR2 FQNNGV. The CDR3 sequence is 15 residues long. CDR3 in amino acids: CASALWGPTNNEQFF. CDR3 in DNA: TGTGCCAGCGCATTATGGGGTCCGACAAACAATGAGCAGTTCTTC. Using reference TRBV11-2 and TRBJ2-1 for the parts outside the CDR3, the full variable domain is EAGVAQSPRYKIIEKRQSVAFWCNPISGHATLYWYQQILGQGPKLLIQFQNNGVVDDSQLPKDRFSAERLKGVDSTLKIQPAKLEDSAVYLCASALWGPTNNEQFFGPGTRLTVL.

There are many counts of this clonotype. The genes are TRBV14 and TRBJ1-5, with D unclear. CDR1 SGHDN and CDR2 FVKESK come from the germline V gene. V dropped 4 bases and J dropped 2 bases, with 18 bases sitting between them. The CDR3 covers 17 residues. The CDR3 here is CASSPLGPWRRNQPQHF. CDR3 nucleotide sequence: TGTGCCAGCAGCCCCCTAGGGCCCTGGAGGCGCAATCAGCCCCAGCATTTT.

This clonotype has just a few counts. The junction and the germline gene differ at one end; a read error may be behind it. The rearrangement joins TRBV24-1 to TRBJ2-2; 7 bases match TRBD1. The length of the CDR3 is 15 residues. Germline V gives CDR1 KGHDR, CDR2 SFDVKD. In nucleotides, the CDR3 is TGTGCCACCGGTGATACAGGGGAACGCACCGGGGAGCTGTTTTTT. Translated, it gives CATGDTGERTGELFF.

The chain joins TRBV5-1 to TRBJ1-1, with unresolved D. Trimming left V 7 bases short and J 4 bases short, with 17 bases between. The CDR3 is made up of 14 amino acids. Germline lookup yields CDR1 SGHRS and CDR2 YFSETQ. The CDR3 nucleotides read TGCGCCAGCTCCCGTCCCATCCCGGGCACTGAAGCTTTCTTT. Translation gives CASSRPIPGTEAFF.

This clonotype was recorded a few times. A much more abundant neighbour one base away suggests this may be a read error. V gene TRBV27 combines with J gene TRBJ1-1, with D perhaps matching TRBD1 (5 bases). There are 15 residues in the CDR3. Germline V gene lookup returns CDR1 MNHEY and CDR2 SMNVEV (reference sequence). CDR3 sequence reads: CTSSLRGGVGTEAFF. CDR3 in DNA: TGTACCAGCAGTTTACGGGGGGGAGTCGGCACTGAAGCTTTCTTT.

This clonotype was seen many times. This sequence joins TRBV29-1 and TRBJ2-2; D is possibly TRBD1 (6 bases). V lost 7 bases and J lost 4, with 16 bases in between. This CDR3 has 14 residues. Germline CDR1 SQVTM, CDR2 ANQGSEA. CDR3 DNA sequence: TGCAGCGCCCCGACCCCAGGGGTCACCGGGGAGCTGTTTTTT. It specifies CSAPTPGVTGELFF.

Points on this clonotype: Possible read error: a much larger clone is one base away. The chain is built from TRBV4-1 and TRBJ1-1; D is ambiguous. This CDR3 comprises 14 residues. Trimming took 3 bases from V and 2 from J, leaving 10 bases between them. Germline CDR1 reads MGHRA; CDR2 reads YSYEKL. The CDR3 DNA reads TGCGCCAGCAGCCATAGACGAGGAAACACTGAAGCTTTCTTT. This gives the protein CASSHRRGNTEAFF.

The J gene is TRBJ2-2, the V gene TRBV6-2 or TRBV6-3, with 8 bases lining up with TRBD2. Germline V gives CDR1 MNHEY, CDR2 SVGEGT. V shed 5 bases, J shed 0 bases, and the junction held 11 bases outside the gene matches. This CDR3 comprises 18 residues. For the CDR3, the DNA is TGTGCCAGCAGTGCACGGGGGGGGAGCGATGCGAACACCGGGGAGCTGTTTTTT. Its protein is CASSARGGSDANTGELFF.

This clonotype showed up many times. This chain joins TRBV6-6 and TRBJ2-7; a weak D match, TRBD2 (6 bases). The CDR3 is 15 residues long. Germline V gene lookup returns CDR1 MNHNY and CDR2 SVGAGI (reference sequence). The V gene lost 2 bases and the J gene lost 0 bases, with 11 bases spanning the gap. CDR3 region: CASSYHSGASYEQYF. The CDR3 DNA follows: TGTGCCAGCAGTTACCATAGCGGAGCCTCCTACGAGCAGTACTTC.

This sequence joins TRBV11-3 and TRBJ2-1, with D tentatively TRBD1 or TRBD2 (5 bases each). Germline V CDR1 and CDR2: SGHNT, YENEEA. V was shortened by 5 bases and J by 2 bases, with 13 bases between the two germline ends. CDR3 size: 15 residues. In DNA form, the CDR3 reads TGTGCCAGCAGCCCGATGATGGGACCCTACAATGAGCAGTTCTTC. This encodes CASSPMMGPYNEQFF. Complete variable domain (other parts from reference TRBV11-3 and TRBJ2-1): EAGVVQSPRYKIIEKKQPVAFWCNPISGHNTLYWYLQNLGQGPELLIRYENEEAVDDSQLPKDRFSAERLKGVDSTLKIQPAELGDSAVYLCASSPMMGPYNEQFFGPGTRLTVL.

This clonotype was seen more than once but under ten times. This rearrangement joins TRBV19 to TRBJ2-1; 9 positions match TRBD1. The CDR3 has 14 residues. Per germline, CDR1 LNHDA and CDR2 SQIVND (reference sequence). The ends lost 3 bases at V and 10 bases at J; junction bases unmatched: 7. The CDR3 nucleotides read TGTGCCAGTAGTATCCGGGGACAGGGAGGCGAGCAGTTCTTC. Translating gives CASSIRGQGGEQFF.

There are many counts of this clonotype. This chain joins TRBV3-1 and TRBJ2-7, with 10 bases fitting TRBD2. The germline CDR1 and CDR2 sequences are LGHDT and YNNKEL (reference sequence). Losses at the gene ends were 3 bases for V and 2 bases for J; bases not matched to a gene: 4. The CDR3 runs 15 residues. CDR3 bases: TGTGCCAGCAGCCAGAGCGGGAGGGATGCCTACGAGCAGTACTTC. Translating gives CASSQSGRDAYEQYF.

This clonotype appeared a few times. The chain recombines TRBV7-9 with TRBJ2-7; D is perhaps TRBD1 (5 bases). Per germline, CDR1 SEHNR and CDR2 FQNEAQ (reference sequence). This CDR3 contains 16 residues. V gave up 7 bases and J gave up 1 base, with 20 bases separating them. The CDR3, as DNA: TGTGCCAGCAAGGCCCTCCCCGGAACAGGTTCCTACGAGCAGTACTTC. Protein product: CASKALPGTGSYEQYF.

The gene calls are TRBV19 and TRBJ2-7; D is perhaps TRBD2 (6 bases). The CDR3 runs to 13 residues. CDR1 LNHDA and CDR2 SQIVND come from the germline V gene (reference sequence). The V gene lost 8 bases and the J gene lost 1 base, with 12 bases spanning the gap. The CDR3 DNA is TGTGCCAGTGGAGGGGATGGTTCCTACGAGCAGTACTTC. Translation: CASGGDGSYEQYF. The variable domain in full, completed from reference TRBV19 and TRBJ2-7, reads DGGITQSPKYLFRKEGQNVTLSCEQNLNHDAMYWYRQDPGQGLRLIYYSQIVNDFQKGDIAEGYSVSREKKESFPLTVTSAQKNPTAFYLCASGGDGSYEQYFGPGTRLTVT.

The chain joins TRBV2 to TRBJ2-1; TRBD2 matches 7 bases. Germline V gene data show CDR1 as SNHLY and CDR2 as FYNNEI. This CDR3 spans 16 amino acids. V shed 4 bases and J 9 bases; nucleotides not matched to a gene: 15. The CDR3: CASSGGLGRADGEQFF. The CDR3 bases are TGTGCCAGCAGTGGTGGCCTGGGGAGGGCCGACGGTGAGCAGTTCTTC.

This chain links TRBV4-1 with TRBJ1-3, with D perhaps TRBD1 (6 bases). V was pared by 0 bases and J by 1 base, with 7 bases between. The CDR3 spans 15 residues. In germline, CDR1 is MGHRA, CDR2 YSYEKL. For the CDR3, the DNA is TGCGCCAGCAGCCAAGAAGGGACATCTGGAAACACCATATATTTT. Amino acids: CASSQEGTSGNTIYF.

J is TRBJ1-1 and V is TRBV18; D remains ambiguous. Germline V gene lookup returns CDR1 KGHSH and CDR2 LQKENI. The CDR3 has 15 amino acids. V gave up 3 bases and J gave up 3 bases, with 14 bases separating them. In DNA form, the CDR3 reads TGTGCCAGCTCACCGCAAGGAAGTCGGCACACTGAAGCTTTCTTT. It is translated as CASSPQGSRHTEAFF.

The chain carries TRBV27 and TRBJ1-5; 8 nucleotides agree with TRBD1. Losses at the gene ends were 2 bases for V and 5 bases for J; bases not matched to a gene: 8. Germline loops: CDR1 MNHEY, CDR2 SMNVEV (reference sequence). CDR3 length: 16 residues. CDR3 protein: CASSLKGQGGYQPQHF. The CDR3 DNA reads TGTGCCAGCAGTTTAAAAGGACAGGGTGGATATCAGCCCCAGCATTTT.

Many counts were recorded for this clonotype. The chain combines TRBV7-9 with TRBJ1-2; maybe TRBD1 (6 bases). There are 17 residues in the CDR3. Per germline, CDR1 SEHNR and CDR2 FQNEAQ (reference sequence). V lost 5 bases to trimming and J lost 1 base, with 20 bases between them. The CDR3 protein is CASSRAGRTENNYGYTF. In nucleotides, the CDR3 is TGTGCCAGCAGCCGCGCCGGGAGGACAGAGAATAACTATGGCTACACCTTC. The variable domain in full, with the rest retrieved from reference TRBV7-9 and TRBJ1-2, is DTGVSQNPRHKITKRGQNVTFRCDPISEHNRLYWYRQTLGQGPEFLTYFQNEAQLEKSRLLSDRFSAERPKGSFSTLEIQRTEQGDSAMYLCASSRAGRTENNYGYTFGSGTRLTVV.